The present entry profiles one T cell receptor beta chain with its context. Its antigen remains unknown. The sample comes from a study of neoadjuvant nivolumab and ipilimumab in lung cancer. Study-wide findings and caveats: Resected-tumor TCR richness correlated positively with pretherapy blood richness. Only two of four nivolumab-treated tumors gained richness and clonality by surgery.

Repertoires were generated with immunoSEQ multiplex PCR, while TCRdb's copy carries only in-frame clones and drops some. In the table there are over 25,000 clones, roughly nine tenths of which are singletons. From germline, CDR1 is SGHRS and CDR2 YFSETQ. V lost 2 bases and J lost 7, with 12 bases in between. The CDR3 is 13 amino acids. The material sequenced was peripheral blood, taken after neoadjuvant nivolumab, alone or with ipilimumab, at or shortly before surgery. The V call is TRBV5-1, the J call TRBJ1-1; D call uncertain. The receptor's source is an adult with non-small cell lung cancer. CDR3 in amino acids: CASSLGSRGEAFF. The DNA of the CDR3 is TGCGCCAGCAGCTTAGGGAGTCGTGGTGAAGCTTTCTTT.